This entry describes one T cell receptor (beta chain). The PCR used 60 Vbeta and 13 Jbeta primers. Clones were sequenced by immunoSEQ multiplex PCR, and TCRdb holds only the in-frame ones, with some missing. This sample yields 150,000 or so clones, of which about 74% are seen a single time; about 12% belongs to the top ten. This CDR3 region has 14 residues. Looked up from germline, CDR1 is MNHNY and CDR2 is SVGAGI (reference sequence). The V gene end was trimmed by 2 bases and the J gene end by 4 bases; junction bases not matched to a gene: 4. The sample belongs to a study of cytomegalovirus exposure and HLA in healthy donors.

This chain connects TRBV6-6 to TRBJ1-2; 7 bases line up with TRBD1. The sequencing sample was made of PBMCs. The sequence was obtained from a man aged 40-55 years in good health and CMV-seropositive. The chain's CDR3 is CASSYLSGGYGYTF. The CDR3 DNA follows: TGTGCCAGCAGTTACCTTTCAGGGGGCTATGGCTACACCTTC.